This TCR beta chain was retrieved from a study of PD-1 blockade in classical Hodgkin lymphoma. Regarding the study as a whole: Compared with baseline, CD4+ but not CD8+ TCR diversity had risen significantly by C4D1.

Data came from immunoSEQ multiplex PCR; TCRdb stores just in-frame clones and leaves some out. The data hold 31,000 or so clones, with roughly 76% observed a single time. V lost 9 bases to trimming and J lost 3 bases, with 15 bases between them. In germline, CDR1 is SEHNR, CDR2 FQNEAQ (reference sequence). The CDR3 is 14 residues long. Concerning this clone: Its specificity is unknown.

The time point here: cycle 4 day 1 (C4D1), after more than five weeks of nivolumab. Every patient was affected by relapse after autologous stem cell transplantation, while exposure to brentuximab vedotin was not uniform. The study recorded best responses of complete response, partial response or progressive disease. This TCR was sampled from a human donor with classical Hodgkin lymphoma. The chain links TRBV7-9 to TRBJ1-5; possibly TRBD1 for D (6 bases). The sample in question was peripheral blood mononuclear cells (PBMCs), obtained before the fourth cycle of nivolumab. CDR3 protein: CASDSGTSNQPQHF. The CDR3 DNA follows: TGTGCCAGTGACTCCGGGACATCCAATCAGCCCCAGCATTTT. The whole variable domain, remainder taken from reference TRBV7-9 and TRBJ1-5, is DTGVSQNPRHKITKRGQNVTFRCDPISEHNRLYWYRQTLGQGPEFLTYFQNEAQLEKSRLLSDRFSAERPKGSFSTLEIQRTEQGDSAMYLCASDSGTSNQPQHFGDGTRLSIL.